This TCR beta chain was profiled in a study of blood T cell repertoires in COVID-19. For the study at large: Whether acute or convalescent, the COVID-19 samples came from the United States, Italy and Spain. The cDNA or gDNA used as material had been derived from T cells, B-cell-depleted T cells, or PBMCs.

V was trimmed by 4 bases and J by 0 bases, leaving 19 bases between them. Germline CDR1 SGHTA, CDR2 FQGNSA. The CDR3 runs to 17 residues. Authors' methods: Using reference gene primer amplification, nucleated cell counts were estimated. Repertoires were generated with immunoSEQ multiplex PCR, while TCRdb's copy carries only in-frame clones and drops some. V and J calls and clone size follow that table, whereas D and trimming were derived from the DNA. The sample yields some 45,000 clones, almost 85% seen once. This receptor was obtained from a human donor in a cohort sampled during active COVID-19. Sequences were obtained from peripheral blood. The chain links TRBV7-2 to TRBJ2-7, with D unresolved. For the CDR3, the DNA is TGTGCCAGCAGCTCCTACCTCCCGGGTCCGAGCTCCTACGAGCAGTACTTC. Translated: CASSSYLPGPSSYEQYF.